This T cell receptor (beta chain) was sequenced in a study of blood T cell repertoires in COVID-19. Study-wide context: Acute and convalescent COVID-19 samples came from the United States, Italy and Spain. PBMCs, B-cell-depleted T cells, or T cells were the source of the cDNA or gDNA that made up the material.

This clone is a singleton in its sample. Authors' methods: Counts of nucleated cells, estimated from reference gene primer amplification, were obtained. The method was immunoSEQ multiplex PCR; TCRdb's version includes in-frame clones alone and lacks a portion of them. D and trimming come from the DNA, and the V and J calls and clone size come from that table. The data contain around 250,000 clones, around 90% of them singletons. Trimming shortened V by 1 base and J by 3 bases, and 7 bases separated the two germline ends. The CDR3 spans 14 residues. Germline CDR1 is LGHNA and CDR2 is YSLEER. The TCR was taken from a woman aged 25 to 45 with acute COVID-19. The chain recombines TRBV4-3 with TRBJ1-3; D remains unclear. The sample consisted of PBMCs or T cells enriched from blood (not recorded which). The CDR3 is CASSQAGVGNTIYF. The CDR3 DNA reads as TGCGCCAGCAGCCAAGCCGGGGTTGGAAACACCATATATTTT.